The present entry profiles one T cell receptor (beta chain) with its context. Its antigen remains unidentified. This entry comes from a study of shared clonotypes between healthy human individuals. TCRdb keeps only in-frame clones here, not all; method: immunoSEQ multiplex PCR. The table records about 2.4 million clones, over 85% of them present only once. CDR3 length: 12 amino acids. Per germline, CDR1 SNHLY and CDR2 FYNNEI. Trimming removed 6 bases from V and 10 bases from J, with 14 bases in between. Study results and limitations: The researchers took only blood, and tissue repertoires probably look different.

The rearrangement joins TRBV2 to TRBJ2-3, with D possibly matching TRBD1 (6 bases). What was sequenced was naive CD4+ T cells from PBMCs. Described subset: CD45RA+ positively selected. The sequence was obtained from a man between 18 and 29 years old in good health. Some clones in this sample may be carry-over from other donors' samples. DNA for the CDR3: TGTGCCAGCAGCTACAGGGAGAGCTCGCAGTATTTT. Amino acid sequence: CASSYRESSQYF.